This T cell receptor beta chain originates from a study of shared clonotypes between healthy human individuals. Across the whole study: CD8 memory received one plate per donor, CD8 naive two, CD4 memory three and CD4 naive three.

The CDR3 is 19 residues long. V shed 1 base, J shed 5 bases, and the junction held 16 bases outside the gene matches. CDR1 is LNHDA, CDR2 SQIVND, per germline (reference sequence). The method was immunoSEQ multiplex PCR; TCRdb's version includes in-frame clones alone and lacks a portion of them. The data contain around 2.5 million clones, approximately 93% of them singletons. Notes on the study in general: Non-shared clonotypes were found to have lower generation probabilities than the clonotypes that were shared by all four of the sorted-subset donors.

Concerning this clone: The antigen remains undetermined.

Sample: naive CD4+ T cells from PBMCs. Subset in this sample: CD45RA+ positively selected. J is TRBJ2-2 and V is TRBV19; 7 nucleotides align to TRBD2. The TCR originated in a man between 18 and 29 years old in good health. Some clones in this sample may be carry-over from other donors' samples. The CDR3: CASSIVLLAPGLTTGELFF. As DNA, the CDR3 is TGTGCCAGTAGTATAGTCCTACTAGCGCCCGGTCTAACAACCGGGGAGCTGTTTTTT.